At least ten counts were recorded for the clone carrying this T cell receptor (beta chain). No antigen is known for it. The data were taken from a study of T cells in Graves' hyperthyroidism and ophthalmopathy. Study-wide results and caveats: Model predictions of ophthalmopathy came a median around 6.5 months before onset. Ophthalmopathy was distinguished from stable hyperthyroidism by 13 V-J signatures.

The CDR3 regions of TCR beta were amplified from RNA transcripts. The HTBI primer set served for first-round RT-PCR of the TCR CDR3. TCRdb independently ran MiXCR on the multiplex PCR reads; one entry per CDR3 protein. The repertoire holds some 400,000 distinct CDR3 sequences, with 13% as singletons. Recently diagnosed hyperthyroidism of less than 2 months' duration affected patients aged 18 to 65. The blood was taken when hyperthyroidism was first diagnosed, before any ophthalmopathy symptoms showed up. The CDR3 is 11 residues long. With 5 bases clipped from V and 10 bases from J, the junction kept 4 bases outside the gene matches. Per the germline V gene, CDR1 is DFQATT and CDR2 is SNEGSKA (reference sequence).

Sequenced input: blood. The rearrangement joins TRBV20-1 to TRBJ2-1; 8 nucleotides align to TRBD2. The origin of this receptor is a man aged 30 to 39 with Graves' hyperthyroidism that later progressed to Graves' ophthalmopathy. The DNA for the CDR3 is TGCAGTGCTGTGATAGCGGGGGAGCAGTTCTTC. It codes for CSAVIAGEQFF.